This entry features one T cell receptor (beta chain) sequence. This clone's antigen is unknown. No base qualities exist here, and no much larger clone lies one base off it. This sample is part of a study of cytomegalovirus exposure and HLA in healthy donors (dated by TCRdb to 2015 to 2018). Study-level background: An earlier analysis of some 500 of the donors reported 276 Gb of sequence data and approximately 110 million unique TCR beta sequences from about 180 million T cells. The study profiled the T cell repertoires of 500 to 800 subjects by immunosequencing and related them to cytomegalovirus serostatus. Because of strong linkage in the cohort, a handful of DR-DQ haplotypes were treated as single units for association and clustering. The genetic ancestry cluster associated with self-reported Caucasian donors included about four fifths of the roughly 400 genotyped donors. All discovery cohort repertoires had been generated using a single sequencing platform. The study combined high-throughput TCR immunosequencing, statistical association of individual TCRs with disease status, and machine learning to predict cytomegalovirus infection status. An early release that covered 500 to 800 HLA-typed donors contained around 300 gigabases of sequencing data and around 85 million unique TCR sequences. Among some 400 genotyped donors of the cohort, an average of around 220,000 unique TCR beta nucleotide sequences was sequenced per donor, of which about 18% were non-productive. HLA typing covered class I and class II loci at four-digit resolution. To study patterns of TCR occurrence, a later analysis re-analyzed previously published TCR beta repertoires from hundreds of donors and added high-resolution HLA genotyping. An earlier analysis of approximately 630 of the donors applied high-throughput TCR beta sequencing to assess whether each TCR beta V gene segment acted as functional or pseudogenic. Rather than drawing on any new phenotypic data, the later analysis identified candidate immune exposures from TCR beta sequences and the way those sequences occurred across donors. The aim of the study was to test whether cataloging public T cell receptors could identify signatures of past pathogen exposure. A separate validation cohort of roughly 130 different subjects was used in addition to the 666-subject first cohort. Alongside the repertoire data, information on donor age, sex, ethnicity and CMV serostatus was compiled. In a later genetic analysis, genome-wide SNP genotypes for about three fifths of the roughly 670 donors were used, and that subset was treated as a discovery cohort. The number of typed donors differed by locus: roughly 629-630 for A, B, C, DRB1 and DQB1; 522 for DQA1; 606 for DPA1; and some 450 for DPB1. The study at large found these results: Linkage disequilibrium might explain the correlated functional status among segregating V segments, but an unknown experimental factor could not be ruled out. Because counts were too low, about 15 rarely observed V segments, including chromosome 9 orphons, were left out of the earlier analysis of over 550 of the donors. The presence/absence analyses assumed that sequencing depth was roughly uniform across donors, and that assumption may not be true. A later analysis associated 16,951 TCR beta sequences with specific HLA alleles at a false discovery rate of 0.05. Most TCR sequences were observed very rarely across donors, whereas some public TCRs were present in many individuals. In a later analysis, TCR association rates were found to vary across HLA loci, with the most associated TCRs seen for DRB1 alleles and the fewest for HLA-C alleles. The study gave a list of more than 150 TCR beta chains associated with cytomegalovirus. A further reported finding was that TCR beta sequences accurately predicted the HLA-A and HLA-B alleles for most subjects in the first cohort. Compared with the approximately 710-donor mean, donors in an Asian-associated ancestry cluster had fewer N-insertions in productive TCRs, according to a later genetic analysis. V-gene and J-gene trimming of TCR beta chains was associated with a missense DCLRE1C variant in a later genetic analysis, and the association was replicated in an independent cohort. A later analysis found that HLA-associated TCR beta chains were more clonally expanded and had lower generation probabilities than equally common non-associated chains. When HLA alleles, especially DR and DQ, strongly co-occurred, attributing TCR associations to individual alleles was difficult. A few of the identified cytomegalovirus-associated TCR beta chains were confirmed in vitro to be specific for cytomegalovirus antigens. HLA typing was unavailable for some donors at each locus, so association tests used only the typed subset. Only TCR beta chains were sequenced in this cohort, and the absence of alpha or paired-chain data limited detectable features. In an earlier analysis of over 550 of the donors, most TCR beta V segments were observed in productive rearrangements about 90% or about 30% of the time, broadly matching IMGT annotations. According to a later analysis, most CMV-associated TCR beta chains appeared to be HLA-restricted, and the HLA associations seemed to be driven largely by CMV exposure. According to the authors, the approach could potentially be generalized to other disease states and immunological phenotypes. Several of the top co-occurrence clusters appeared to be linked to parvovirus B19, influenza, CMV and Epstein-Barr virus, according to a later analysis. Immune exposure information for the cohort was limited to CMV serostatus. The classifier was reported to diagnose cytomegalovirus status with high specificity and sensitivity in both the original and validation cohorts. A cluster of highly shared sequence variants was judged likely to represent a technical artifact of the sequencing pipeline.

Libraries came from the immunoSEQ multiplex PCR assay. The multiplex PCR relied on a mix of 60 forward primers for TCR Vbeta segments and 13 reverse primers for TCR Jbeta segments. Amplification of the CDR3 region of rearranged TCR beta genes was performed with a multiplex PCR assay on genomic DNA. Amplified TCR beta libraries were sequenced as 87-base-pair reads on the Illumina HiSeq System. The authors processed their data as follows. A later analysis tallied around 82 million unique TCR beta chains across the approximately 670 repertoires, and about 10 million of those chains were shared by two or more donors. To remove PCR and sequencing errors, raw reads were error-corrected and collapsed into unique sequences using a nearest-neighbor algorithm that merged closely related sequences. V, D and J gene segments were assigned by aligning CDR3 sequences to IMGT reference sequences. Each retained sequence needed at least a six-nucleotide match to both a V gene segment and a J gene segment. Rearrangements were classified as productive when the CDR3 lacked stop codons and remained in frame with V and J, and all other rearrangements were classified as non-productive. CDR3 was defined according to IMGT convention as the region running from the second conserved V-encoded cysteine to the conserved J-encoded phenylalanine. In an earlier analysis of around 570 of the donors, sequences lacking an unambiguous match to a single V gene segment were excluded. In an earlier analysis of several hundred of the donors, a V segment was called functional when productive rearrangements were above 56.7%, and segregating when the standard deviation between donors exceeded 5%. A statistical classification framework was built to diagnose cytomegalovirus status from the catalog of TCR beta chain sequences. V and J gene assignment, in a later analysis, came from comparing TCR nucleotide sequences with IMGT/GENE-DB human TR gene sequences. Using the TCRdist pipeline, a later analysis assigned CDR3 sequences along with most-parsimonious VDJ recombination scenarios. In a later analysis, every TCR beta chain was defined by the combination of its CDR3 amino acid sequence and its V-gene family, and reads without a unique V-gene family were dropped. To address suspected cross-contamination and a sequencing artifact, a later analysis removed approximately 600 highly shared, low-generation-probability nucleotide sequences. In a later analysis, a clonal expansion index for each public chain was calculated from normalized within-repertoire ranks of inferred template counts. In a later analysis, generation probabilities were computed with a VDJ recombination model fitted to out-of-frame rearrangements, and the resulting probabilities were checked against IGoR. A later analysis scored TCR-TCR, TCR-HLA and TCR-CMV co-occurrence with hypergeometric tests, applying a repertoire-size bias correction to TCR pairs. In a later analysis, false discovery rates were estimated by permuting HLA or CMV assignments 20 times. A later analysis grouped co-occurring TCRs with DBSCAN, adding TCRdist sequence similarity when clustering within HLA-allele-positive subsets. Repertoires with fewer than 30,000 or more than 120,000 public chains, plus five repertoires with anomalous nucleotide sharing, were excluded from co-occurrence clustering. Imported from immuneACCESS, the table was reduced by TCRdb to in-frame sequences with V and J called. These copies leave out some clones; in studies compared against another copy, an unresolved V gene accounts for under half, and the cause of the remainder is not known. V, J and clone size are those of that table, while D and trimming were read from the DNA. The sample data list over 75,000 clones, and roughly 80% of these were observed just once. The top ten clonotypes cover 16% of the sample.

The cohort was made up of approximately 670 healthy bone marrow donors. At the time of sampling, all cohort members were nominally healthy, though unrecorded immune exposures were likely present. The donor tested CMV seropositive and was one of the 289 seropositive cohort members. Every donor gave a peripheral blood sample, and the peripheral blood mononuclear cells from that sample were used for TCR beta sequencing. The Qiagen DNeasy Blood Extraction Kit was used to extract genomic DNA from the blood cell samples. Sequences were obtained from PBMCs. The TCR comes from a man in his 60s in good health and CMV-seropositive.

The sequence in DNA is TGTGCCAGCAGCTTAGGGGCAGGGGCTGACAATCAGCCCCAGCATTTT. Translated, it reads CASSLGAGADNQPQHF. The rearranged chain carries TRBV7-9 and TRBJ1-5; a weak D assignment points to TRBD1 (6 bases agree). The germline ends are 13 bases apart after V is trimmed by 1 base and J by 3 bases. The CDR3 sequence holds 16 residues, the cysteine and phenylalanine included. Only CDR3 DNA is held: 48 bases, read in frame from base 1. Based on the germline V gene (reference sequence), the CDR1 and CDR2 sequences are SEHNR and FQNEAQ.